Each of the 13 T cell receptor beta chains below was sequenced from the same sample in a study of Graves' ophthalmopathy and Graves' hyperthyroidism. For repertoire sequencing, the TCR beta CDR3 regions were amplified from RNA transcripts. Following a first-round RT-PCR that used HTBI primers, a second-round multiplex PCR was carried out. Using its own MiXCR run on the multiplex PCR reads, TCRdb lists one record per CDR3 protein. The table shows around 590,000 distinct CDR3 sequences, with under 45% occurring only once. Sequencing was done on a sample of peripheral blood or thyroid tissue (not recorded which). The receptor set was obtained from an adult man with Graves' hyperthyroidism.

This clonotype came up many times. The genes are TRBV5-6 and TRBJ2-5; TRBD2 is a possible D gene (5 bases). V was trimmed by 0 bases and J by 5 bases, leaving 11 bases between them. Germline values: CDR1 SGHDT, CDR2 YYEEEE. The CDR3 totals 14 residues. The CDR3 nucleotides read TGTGCCAGCAGCTTGGACAGACGAGGGGAGACCCAGTACTTC. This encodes CASSLDRRGETQYF.

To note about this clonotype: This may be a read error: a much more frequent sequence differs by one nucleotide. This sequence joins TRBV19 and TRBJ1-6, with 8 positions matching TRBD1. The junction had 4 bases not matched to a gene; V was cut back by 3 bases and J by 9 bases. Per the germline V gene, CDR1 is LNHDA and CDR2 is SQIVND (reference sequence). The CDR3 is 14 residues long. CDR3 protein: CASSIGRGLSPLHF. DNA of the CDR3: TGTGCCAGTAGTATTGGCAGGGGGCTTTCACCCCTCCACTTT.

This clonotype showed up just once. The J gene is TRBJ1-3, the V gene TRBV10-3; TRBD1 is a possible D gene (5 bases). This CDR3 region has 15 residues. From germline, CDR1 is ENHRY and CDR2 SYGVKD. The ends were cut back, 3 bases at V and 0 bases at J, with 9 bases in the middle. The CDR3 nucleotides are TGTGCCATCAGTGAAGACAGACACTCTGGAAACACCATATATTTT. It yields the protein CAISEDRHSGNTIYF.

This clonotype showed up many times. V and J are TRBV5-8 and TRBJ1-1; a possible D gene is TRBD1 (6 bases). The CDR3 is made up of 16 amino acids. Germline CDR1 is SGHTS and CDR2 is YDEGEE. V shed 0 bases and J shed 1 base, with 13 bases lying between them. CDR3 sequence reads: CASSLADHRENTEAFF. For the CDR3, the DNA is TGTGCCAGCAGCTTGGCGGACCACAGGGAGAACACTGAAGCTTTCTTT. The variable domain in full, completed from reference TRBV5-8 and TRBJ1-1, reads EAGVTQSPTHLIKTRGQQATLRCSPISGHTSVYWYQQALGLGLQFLLWYDEGEERNRGNFPPRFSGRQFPNYSSELNVNALELEDSALYLCASSLADHRENTEAFFGQGTRLTVV.

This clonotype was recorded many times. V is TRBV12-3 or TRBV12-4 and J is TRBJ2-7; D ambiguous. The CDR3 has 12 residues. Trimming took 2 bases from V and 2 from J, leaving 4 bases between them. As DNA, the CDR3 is TGTGCCAGCAGTTTACGTACCTACGAGCAGTACTTC. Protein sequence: CASSLRTYEQYF.

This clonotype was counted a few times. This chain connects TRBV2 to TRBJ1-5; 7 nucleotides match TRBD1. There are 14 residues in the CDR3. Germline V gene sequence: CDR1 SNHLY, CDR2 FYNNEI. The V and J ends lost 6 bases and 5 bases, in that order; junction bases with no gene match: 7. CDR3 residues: CASRQPGQYQPQHF. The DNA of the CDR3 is TGTGCCAGCAGGCAACCGGGACAGTATCAGCCCCAGCATTTT.

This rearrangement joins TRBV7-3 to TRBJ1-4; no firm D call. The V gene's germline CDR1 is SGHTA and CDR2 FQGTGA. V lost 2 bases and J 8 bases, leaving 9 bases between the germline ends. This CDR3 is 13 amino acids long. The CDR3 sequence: CASSLAGMEKLFF. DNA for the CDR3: TGTGCCAGCAGCTTAGCGGGAATGGAAAAACTGTTTTTT. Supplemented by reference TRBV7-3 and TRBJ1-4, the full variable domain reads GAGVSQTPSNKVTEKGKYVELRCDPISGHTALYWYRQSLGQGPEFLIYFQGTGAADDSGLPNDRFFAVRPEGSVSTLKIQRTERGDSAVYLCASSLAGMEKLFFGSGTQLSVL.

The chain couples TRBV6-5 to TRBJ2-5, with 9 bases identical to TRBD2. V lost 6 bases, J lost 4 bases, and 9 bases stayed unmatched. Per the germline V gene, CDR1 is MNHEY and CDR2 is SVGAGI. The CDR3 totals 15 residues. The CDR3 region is CASSRRGGAGETQYF. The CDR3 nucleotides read TGTGCCAGCAGCAGGCGGGGGGGGGCGGGAGAGACCCAGTACTTC.

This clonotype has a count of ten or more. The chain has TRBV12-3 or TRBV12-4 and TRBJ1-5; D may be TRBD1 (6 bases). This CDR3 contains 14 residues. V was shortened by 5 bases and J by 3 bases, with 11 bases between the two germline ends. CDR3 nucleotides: TGTGCCAGCAGTACCGGGACATCCAATCAGCCCCAGCATTTT. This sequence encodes CASSTGTSNQPQHF.

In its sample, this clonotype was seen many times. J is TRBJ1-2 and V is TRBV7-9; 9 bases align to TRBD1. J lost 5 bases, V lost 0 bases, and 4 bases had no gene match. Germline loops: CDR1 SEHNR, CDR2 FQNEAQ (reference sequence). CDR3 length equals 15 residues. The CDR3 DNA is TGTGCCAGCAGCTTAGCAACCGGGACAGGGTATGGCTACACCTTC. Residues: CASSLATGTGYGYTF.

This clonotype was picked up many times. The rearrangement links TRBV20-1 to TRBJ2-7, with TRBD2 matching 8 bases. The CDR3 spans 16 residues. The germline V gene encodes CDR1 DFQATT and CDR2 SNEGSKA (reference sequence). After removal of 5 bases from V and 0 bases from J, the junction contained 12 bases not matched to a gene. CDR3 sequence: CSASSLAELSSYEQYF. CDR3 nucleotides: TGCAGTGCTTCCTCACTAGCGGAACTTAGCTCCTACGAGCAGTACTTC.

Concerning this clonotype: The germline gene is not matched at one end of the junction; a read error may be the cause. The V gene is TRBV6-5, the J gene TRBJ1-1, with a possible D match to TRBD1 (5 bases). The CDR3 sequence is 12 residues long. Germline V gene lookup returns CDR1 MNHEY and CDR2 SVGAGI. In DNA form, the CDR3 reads TGTGCCGGCAGACAGATGAACACTGAAGCTTTCTTT. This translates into CAGRQMNTEAFF.

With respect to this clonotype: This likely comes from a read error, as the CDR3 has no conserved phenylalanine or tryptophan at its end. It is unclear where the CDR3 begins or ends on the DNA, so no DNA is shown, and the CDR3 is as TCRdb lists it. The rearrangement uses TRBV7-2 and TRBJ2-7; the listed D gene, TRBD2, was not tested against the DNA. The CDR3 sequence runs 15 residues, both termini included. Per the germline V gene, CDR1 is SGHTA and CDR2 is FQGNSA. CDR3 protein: CASSLEARTGGAGYT.